The 23 T cell receptor beta chains below all came from one sample that was sequenced in a study of blood T cells in healthy people across ages. The use of a sample-barcoded 5' primer and a J-beta primer mix characterized a second PCR of about 7 to 12 cycles. TCRdb reprocessed the 5' RACE reads via MiXCR and lists one record per CDR3 protein. The table includes hundreds of thousands of distinct CDR3 sequences, under 25% detected once. Specimen: blood. Receptors originate from a man in his 70s in good health.

This clonotype was counted ten times or more. The V gene is TRBV6-6, the J gene TRBJ2-5; D is ambiguous. V gave up 0 bases and J gave up 5 bases, with 4 bases separating them. Germline CDR1 MNHNY, CDR2 SVGAGI (reference sequence). This CDR3 region has 12 residues. Written as DNA, the CDR3 is TGTGCCAGCAGTTACTCGACGGAGACCCAGTACTTC. The encoded protein is CASSYSTETQYF.

This clonotype showed up just a few times. The rearrangement links TRBV20-1 to TRBJ2-5; 13 bases are a match to TRBD2. The DNA matches TRBJ2-7 better at its end, which makes the J call doubtful. The germline V gene has CDR1 DFQATT and CDR2 SNEGSKA (reference sequence). The CDR3 totals 15 residues. CDR3 sequence reads: CSARGTSGSRYEQYF. CDR3 in DNA: TGCAGTGCTAGAGGGACTAGCGGGAGTCGATACGAGCAGTACTTC.

The V call is TRBV7-9, the J call TRBJ1-1; D remains unclear. The CDR3 runs to 14 residues. In germline, CDR1 is SEHNR, CDR2 FQNEAQ (reference sequence). The V end lost 6 bases, the J end lost 0 bases, and 11 bases lay between the germline ends. CDR3 in DNA: TGTGCCAGCAGATCCTCCGAGGTGAACACTGAAGCTTTCTTT. Residues: CASRSSEVNTEAFF.

This chain connects TRBV20-1 to TRBJ2-7; 10 positions agree with TRBD1. The CDR3 is 14 residues long. With V trimmed by 5 bases and J by 3 bases, 7 bases remained unmatched. Germline-derived CDR1 and CDR2 are DFQATT and SNEGSKA (reference sequence). The CDR3 DNA sequence: TGCAGTGCTGGCCGGACAGGGGGAATCTACGAGCAGTACTTC. It codes for CSAGRTGGIYEQYF.

This clonotype was seen only a few times. CDR3 residues: CASSEVVQETQYF. Written as DNA, the CDR3 is TGTGCCAGCAGTGAAGTGGTCCAAGAGACCCAGTACTTC. V and J are TRBV2 and TRBJ2-5; D unresolved. Trimming took off 1 base at V and 1 base at J, with 4 bases between the two ends. This CDR3 has 13 amino acids. Per germline, CDR1 SNHLY and CDR2 FYNNEI.

This clonotype showed up just a few times. The gene calls are TRBV7-2 and TRBJ1-5, with 8 bases that match TRBD1. The CDR3 totals 15 residues. Germline V gene sequence: CDR1 SGHTA, CDR2 FQGNSA. Trimming cost V 6 bases and J 1 base; bases outside gene matches: 5. The CDR3 DNA reads TGTGCCAGCAGTTGGGACAGGATGAGCAATCAGCCCCAGCATTTT. It encodes CASSWDRMSNQPQHF.

This rearrangement joins TRBV7-2 to TRBJ1-3; the D gene is possibly TRBD1 (5 bases). V shed 1 base and J shed 0 bases, with 10 bases lying between them. The CDR3 sequence is 16 residues long. Germline V gene data show CDR1 as SGHTA and CDR2 as FQGNSA. CDR3 in DNA: TGTGCCAGCAGCTTAGAGGGCAGGGCCTCTGGAAACACCATATATTTT. Its translation is CASSLEGRASGNTIYF.

There are a few counts of this clonotype. The chain employs TRBV9 and TRBJ1-2; D not certain. Germline V lookup: CDR1 SGDLS, CDR2 YYNGEE. CDR3 length: 14 amino acids. V dropped 4 bases and J dropped 7 bases, with 17 bases sitting between them. The chain's CDR3 is CASSRGTSYIGYTF. For the CDR3, the DNA is TGTGCCAGCAGCCGTGGAACCTCATATATTGGCTACACCTTC.

This clonotype has ten or more counts. DNA for the CDR3: TGTGCCAGCAATCTCGTAGCCGGGGCCAACGTCCTGACTTTC. Its translation is CASNLVAGANVLTF. J is TRBJ2-6 and V is TRBV5-6; D uncertain. Germline V gene data show CDR1 as SGHDT and CDR2 as YYEEEE. Trimming stripped 6 bases from V and 4 bases from J, with 11 bases between. The CDR3 consists of 14 residues. The variable domain in full, with the rest retrieved from reference TRBV5-6 and TRBJ2-6, is DAGVTQSPTHLIKTRGQQVTLRCSPKSGHDTVSWYQQALGQGPQFIFQYYEEEERQRGNFPDRFSGHQFPNYSSELNVNALLLGDSALYLCASNLVAGANVLTFGAGSRLTVL.

This chain connects TRBV27 to TRBJ2-3; D unclear. V was pared by 4 bases and J by 0 bases, with 8 bases between. This CDR3 region has 14 residues. Germline V CDR1 and CDR2: MNHEY, SMNVEV (reference sequence). The CDR3 is CASSSQTSTDTQYF. CDR3 coding DNA: TGTGCCAGCAGTTCACAAACTAGCACAGATACGCAGTATTTT.

The V gene is TRBV2, the J gene TRBJ2-1; unclear D gene. V was cut by 3 bases and J by 9 bases, with 12 bases left in between. Germline V gene lookup returns CDR1 SNHLY and CDR2 FYNNEI. The CDR3 runs 13 residues. The CDR3 spells CASSDGLVAEQFF. CDR3 nucleotides: TGTGCCAGCAGTGATGGATTAGTGGCTGAGCAGTTCTTC.

The table lists this clonotype with a few counts. The chain combines TRBV4-1 with TRBJ1-3, with 7 positions matching TRBD1. The length of the CDR3 is 15 residues. The germline V gene encodes CDR1 MGHRA and CDR2 YSYEKL. V was clipped by 2 bases and J by 4 bases; unmatched bases: 5. The DNA for the CDR3 is TGCGCCAGCAGCCAATCCCCGGGACAGGGAAACACCATATATTTT. Translated, it gives CASSQSPGQGNTIYF.

In its sample, this clonotype was seen a few times. The chain joins TRBV5-1 to TRBJ1-4; D remains unclear. V was trimmed by 2 bases and J by 6 bases, leaving 11 bases between them. The CDR3 runs 14 residues. Germline-derived CDR1 and CDR2 are SGHRS and YFSETQ. CDR3: CASSFSKGDEKLFF. The CDR3 DNA reads as TGCGCCAGCAGCTTTAGTAAGGGAGATGAAAAACTGTTTTTT.

The V gene is TRBV4-1, the J gene TRBJ2-7, with D tentatively TRBD1 (5 bases). The V end was cut by 5 bases, the J end by 2 bases, with 13 bases between. CDR1 is MGHRA, CDR2 YSYEKL, per germline. The CDR3 runs 14 residues. The CDR3, as DNA: TGCGCCAGCAGCGGGGCAGTTTCCCCCTACGAGCAGTACTTC. Translating it yields CASSGAVSPYEQYF.

This chain joins TRBV24-1 and TRBJ2-5; the match to TRBD1 covers 7 bases. The CDR3 is made up of 16 amino acids. CDR1 is KGHDR, CDR2 SFDVKD, per germline. The trim removed 3 bases at V and 5 bases at J, leaving 11 bases unmatched. CDR3 region: CATSDQHGTTGETQYF. CDR3 DNA: TGTGCCACCAGTGATCAACACGGGACGACAGGGGAGACCCAGTACTTC.

CDR3 in amino acids: CSAGTTEQYF. The CDR3, as DNA: TGCAGCGCAGGGACGACCGAGCAGTACTTC. This sequence joins TRBV29-1 and TRBJ2-7; D may be TRBD1 or TRBD2 (5 bases each). The CDR3 has 10 residues. Trimming removed 7 bases at V and 6 bases at J, with 10 bases between. Germline V gene lookup returns CDR1 SQVTM and CDR2 ANQGSEA.

V and J are TRBV5-1 and TRBJ2-7; 10 nucleotides agree with TRBD1. V dropped 5 bases and J dropped 2; count of bases not matched to a gene: 7. The CDR3 has 15 amino acids. The germline CDR1 and CDR2 sequences are SGHRS and YFSETQ. CDR3 region: CASSPPGQGTYEQYF. The CDR3 nucleotides read TGCGCCAGCAGTCCTCCGGGACAGGGGACCTACGAGCAGTACTTC.

This clonotype has only a few counts. This chain uses TRBV5-1 with TRBJ2-7, with D tentatively TRBD2 (5 bases). Per germline, CDR1 SGHRS and CDR2 YFSETQ. Trimming left V 4 bases short and J 3 bases short, with 14 bases between. This CDR3 has 14 residues. Here the CDR3 reads CASSADFPGYEQYF. The CDR3 DNA sequence: TGCGCCAGCAGCGCGGACTTTCCGGGCTACGAGCAGTACTTC.

This clonotype was counted ten times or more. V usage is TRBV29-1 and J usage is TRBJ2-4, with TRBD2 identical over 9 bases. CDR1 is SQVTM, CDR2 ANQGSEA, per germline. The junction had 6 bases not matched to a gene; V was cut back by 5 bases and J by 7 bases. CDR3 size: 13 residues. CDR3 DNA: TGCAGCGTTCAGGTAGCGGGAGTGAACATTCAGTACTTC. This codes for CSVQVAGVNIQYF.

The chain uses TRBV6-2 or TRBV6-3 and TRBJ1-1, with a tentative D call TRBD1 (5 bases). CDR1 and CDR2 (germline): MNHEY, SVGEGT. The CDR3 totals 14 residues. V shed 7 bases and J shed 2 bases, with 14 bases lying between them. CDR3 DNA sequence: TGTGCCAGCACCCTACGACAGTTTAACACTGAAGCTTTCTTT. Translated: CASTLRQFNTEAFF.

This clonotype was counted only a few times. The chain is built from TRBV28 and TRBJ2-7; tentatively, D is TRBD2 (6 bases). This CDR3 is 14 amino acids long. Trimming removed 4 bases at V and 3 bases at J, with 13 bases between. The germline V gene encodes CDR1 MDHEN and CDR2 SYDVKM. CDR3 nucleotide sequence: TGTGCCAGCAGTTACCCGGGACTGAACTACGAGCAGTACTTC. Its protein product is CASSYPGLNYEQYF.

This clonotype was detected a few times. This rearrangement joins TRBV5-1 to TRBJ2-1; D is unclear. The end of the DNA fits TRBJ2-7 better, so the J call may be wrong. Per germline, CDR1 SGHRS and CDR2 YFSETQ. CDR3 length equals 12 residues. CDR3 loop: CASSLGVNEQYF. The CDR3 nucleotides read TGCGCCAGCAGCTTGGGGGTAAACGAGCAGTACTTC.

This clonotype was seen repeatedly, ten times or more. The V call is TRBV2, the J call TRBJ2-2, with D tentatively TRBD2 (5 bases). Trimming shortened V by 4 bases and J by 9 bases, and 12 bases separated the two germline ends. The CDR3 runs 13 residues. Germline CDR1 SNHLY, CDR2 FYNNEI. This CDR3 is CASSGGETRELFF. The CDR3 nucleotides are TGTGCCAGCAGTGGTGGGGAGACACGGGAGCTGTTTTTT. Variable domain in full (rest from reference TRBV2 and TRBJ2-2): EPEVTQTPSHQVTQMGQEVILRCVPISNHLYFYWYRQILGQKVEFLVSFYNNEISEKSEIFDDQFSVERPDGSNFTLKIRSTKLEDSAMYFCASSGGETRELFFGEGSRLTVL.